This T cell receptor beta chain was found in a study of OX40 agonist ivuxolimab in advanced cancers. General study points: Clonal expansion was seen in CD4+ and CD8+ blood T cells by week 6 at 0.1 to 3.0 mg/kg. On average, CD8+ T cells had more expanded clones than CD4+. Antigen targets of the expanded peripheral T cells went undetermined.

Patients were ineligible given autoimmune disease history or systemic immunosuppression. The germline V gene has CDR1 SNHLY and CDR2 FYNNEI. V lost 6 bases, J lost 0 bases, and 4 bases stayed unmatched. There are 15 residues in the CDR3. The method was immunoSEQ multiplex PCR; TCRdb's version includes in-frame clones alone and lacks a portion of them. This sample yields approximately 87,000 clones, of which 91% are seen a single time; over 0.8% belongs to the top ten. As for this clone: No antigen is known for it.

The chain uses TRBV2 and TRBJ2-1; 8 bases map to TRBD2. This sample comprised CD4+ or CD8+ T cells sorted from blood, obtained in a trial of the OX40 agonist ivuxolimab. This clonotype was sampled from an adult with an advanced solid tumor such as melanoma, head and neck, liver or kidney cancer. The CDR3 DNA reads TGTGCCAGCAGAACGGGGGGGAGCTCCTACAATGAGCAGTTCTTC. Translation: CASRTGGSSYNEQFF.